Shown below are 18 T cell receptor beta chains from a single sample sequenced in a study of blood T cell repertoires in COVID-19. Repertoires were generated with immunoSEQ multiplex PCR, while TCRdb's copy carries only in-frame clones and drops some. The data contain about 160,000 clones, approximately 91% of them singletons. The sequenced material came from peripheral blood. Receptor source: a man aged 18 to 30 with acute or convalescent COVID-19.

The V gene is TRBV30, the J gene TRBJ1-5; 7 nucleotides align to TRBD1. V dropped 0 bases and J dropped 2; count of bases not matched to a gene: 4. The CDR3 extends over 15 amino acids. Germline V CDR1 and CDR2: GTSNPN, SVGIG (reference sequence). CDR3 residues: CAWSVQGMGNQPQHF. CDR3 DNA: TGTGCCTGGAGTGTACAGGGGATGGGCAATCAGCCCCAGCATTTT.

The chain is built from TRBV10-1 and TRBJ1-1, with D perhaps TRBD1 (6 bases). Trimming removed 6 bases at V and 1 base at J, with 12 bases between. Germline V gene data show CDR1 as WNHNN and CDR2 as SYGVQD (reference sequence). The length of the CDR3 is 14 residues. CDR3 in amino acids: CASRQQGGNTEAFF. In DNA, the CDR3 is TGCGCCAGCAGGCAACAGGGTGGGAACACTGAAGCTTTCTTT.

The V gene is TRBV5-6, the J gene TRBJ2-3; weak D call: TRBD1 (5 bases). Germline V gene lookup returns CDR1 SGHDT and CDR2 YYEEEE. The CDR3 has 15 amino acids. Trimming shortened V by 4 bases and J by 1 base, and 13 bases separated the two germline ends. The CDR3 DNA reads TGTGCCAGCAGCCCTGTAGGGGCGGGCACAGATACGCAGTATTTT. Amino acid sequence: CASSPVGAGTDTQYF.

The V and J genes are TRBV5-1 and TRBJ1-2; tentatively, D is TRBD1 (5 bases). With 4 bases removed from V and 4 bases from J, the gap between germline ends came to 8 bases. Germline CDR1 and CDR2: SGHRS and YFSETQ. The CDR3 extends over 12 amino acids. CDR3: CASSPDIYGYTF. The CDR3 coding sequence is TGCGCCAGCAGCCCGGACATCTATGGCTACACCTTC. Supplemented by reference TRBV5-1 and TRBJ1-2, the full variable domain reads KAGVTQTPRYLIKTRGQQVTLSCSPISGHRSVSWYQQTPGQGLQFLFEYFSETQRNKGNFPGRFSGRQFSNSRSEMNVSTLELGDSALYLCASSPDIYGYTFGSGTRLTVV.

The chain carries TRBV5-6 and TRBJ1-1; no clear D gene. V dropped 5 bases and J dropped 2 bases, with 16 bases sitting between them. Germline CDR1 and CDR2: SGHDT and YYEEEE. The CDR3 extends over 15 amino acids. This CDR3 reads CASSSTLTTNTEAFF. CDR3 nucleotide sequence: TGTGCCAGCAGTTCAACCTTGACAACTAACACTGAAGCTTTCTTT.

The V gene is TRBV20-1, the J gene TRBJ2-5, with 10 positions matching TRBD2. Per the germline V gene, CDR1 is DFQATT and CDR2 is SNEGSKA (reference sequence). Trimming took 3 bases from V and 5 from J; bases not matched to a gene: 9. The CDR3 consists of 15 residues. The CDR3 sequence: CSASNLAGGRETQYF. DNA of the CDR3: TGCAGTGCTAGTAACTTAGCGGGGGGCAGGGAGACCCAGTACTTC.

V usage is TRBV2 and J usage is TRBJ2-2; D is possibly TRBD2 (5 bases). Germline V lookup: CDR1 SNHLY, CDR2 FYNNEI. With 7 bases removed from V and 7 bases from J, the gap between germline ends came to 13 bases. The CDR3 covers 13 residues. CDR3 DNA: TGTGCCAGCACCCTCCAGAGGGTCGGGGAGCTGTTTTTT. Translation gives CASTLQRVGELFF.

The genes are TRBV27 and TRBJ2-1, with D tentatively TRBD1 (6 bases). V was clipped by 4 bases and J by 0 bases, with 13 bases between them. Germline V gene data show CDR1 as MNHEY and CDR2 as SMNVEV (reference sequence). This CDR3 spans 16 amino acids. CDR3 protein: CASSYPGTSSYNEQFF. The CDR3 nucleotides read TGTGCCAGCAGTTATCCGGGGACAAGCTCCTACAATGAGCAGTTCTTC.

The chain is built from TRBV19 and TRBJ1-6; 7 nucleotides agree with TRBD1. The germline V gene encodes CDR1 LNHDA and CDR2 SQIVND (reference sequence). The V and J ends lost 6 bases and 7 bases, in that order; junction bases with no gene match: 3. This CDR3 contains 13 residues. This CDR3 is CASRGTVNSPLHF. The CDR3 region has the DNA TGTGCCAGTAGAGGGACAGTCAATTCACCCCTCCACTTT.

V is TRBV19 and J is TRBJ2-3; TRBD1 matches 10 bases. V was pared by 5 bases and J by 2 bases, with 7 bases of the junction left unmatched. CDR1 is LNHDA and CDR2 is SQIVND in the germline V gene (reference sequence). CDR3 length: 16 amino acids. The CDR3 bases are TGTGCCAGTAGTCCCGGGGACAGGGGCCCCACAGATACGCAGTATTTT. Its protein is CASSPGDRGPTDTQYF.

The V and J genes are TRBV5-5 and TRBJ2-3; 7 nucleotides line up with TRBD1. CDR3 length equals 16 residues. V trimming: 0 bases; J trimming: 4 bases; junction bases outside the gene matches: 8. Germline CDR1 is SGHKS and CDR2 is YYEKEE (reference sequence). The CDR3 region is CASSLVHRGEPDTQYF. The CDR3 nucleotides read TGTGCCAGCAGCTTGGTCCACAGGGGAGAGCCAGATACGCAGTATTTT.

The chain carries TRBV9 and TRBJ1-2; D possibly corresponds to TRBD1 (5 bases). Trimming stripped 4 bases from V and 4 bases from J, with 11 bases between. This CDR3 has 13 amino acids. Germline values: CDR1 SGDLS, CDR2 YYNGEE. The CDR3 region is CASSSGDGYGYTF. CDR3 DNA sequence: TGTGCCAGCAGCTCGGGGGACGGCTATGGCTACACCTTC.

The V call is TRBV10-1, the J call TRBJ2-2, with D hard to call. Trimming removed 6 bases at V and 4 bases at J, with 6 bases between. The CDR3 extends over 12 amino acids. Germline CDR1 is WNHNN and CDR2 is SYGVQD (reference sequence). CDR3 sequence: CASSLSTGELFF. The CDR3 nucleotides are TGCGCCAGCAGCCTGAGCACCGGGGAGCTGTTTTTT.

The chain is built from TRBV4-2 and TRBJ1-3; TRBD1 might be the D (6 bases). The CDR3 spans 15 residues. Germline CDR1 LGHNA, CDR2 YNFKEQ. Trimming stripped 4 bases from V and 1 base from J, with 11 bases between. The CDR3 here is CASSPEQGSGNTIYF. The CDR3, as DNA: TGTGCCAGCAGCCCCGAACAGGGATCTGGAAACACCATATATTTT.

For this clone: Different DNA sequences within this sample yield the same CDR3. This chain joins TRBV27 and TRBJ1-5; D may be TRBD1 (5 bases). Looked up from germline, CDR1 is MNHEY and CDR2 is SMNVEV (reference sequence). With 2 bases removed from V and 0 bases from J, the gap between germline ends came to 8 bases. The CDR3 runs 15 residues. This CDR3 reads CASSLTGDSNQPQHF. DNA for the CDR3: TGTGCCAGCAGTTTAACGGGGGATAGCAATCAGCCCCAGCATTTT.

The V call is TRBV10-1, the J call TRBJ2-7, with D maybe TRBD1 (7 bases). Trimming removed 0 bases at V and 2 bases at J, with 20 bases between. The CDR3 is made up of 18 amino acids. The germline V gene has CDR1 WNHNN and CDR2 SYGVQD (reference sequence). CDR3 nucleotides: TGCGCCAGCAGTGAGTCTCCCCTGGGCAGGGGGGCAACCTACGAGCAGTACTTC. Amino acid sequence: CASSESPLGRGATYEQYF.

The gene calls are TRBV19 and TRBJ2-5, with 9 bases that match TRBD1. Germline assignment: CDR1 LNHDA and CDR2 SQIVND (reference sequence). V gave up 3 bases and J gave up 4 bases; unmatched junction bases: 3. The CDR3 extends over 14 amino acids. The CDR3 loop is CASSINRGRETQYF. The CDR3, as DNA: TGTGCCAGTAGTATTAACAGGGGGCGAGAGACCCAGTACTTC.

With regard to this clone: Other nucleotide sequences from this sample produce the same CDR3. The chain recombines TRBV5-5 with TRBJ1-1, with a possible D match to TRBD1 (5 bases). Trimming removed 0 bases at V and 4 bases at J, with 10 bases between. Germline CDR1 SGHKS, CDR2 YYEKEE (reference sequence). The CDR3 runs to 14 residues. The CDR3 region has the DNA TGTGCCAGCAGCTTGGGTCAGGGCGGCACTGAAGCTTTCTTT. It yields the protein CASSLGQGGTEAFF.